A single sample gave rise to the 24 T cell receptor beta chains below, sequenced in a study of T cell repertoires in cytomegalovirus infection (dated by TCRdb to between 2017 and 2020). The instrument given in TCRdb is Illumina HiSeq 1500. TCRdb itself trimmed the public reads at Q25 with fastp, ran MiXCR and retained productive beta chains. Duplicate CDR3 protein sequences are folded into a single record with the most common DNA and genes. The sample has some 680,000 distinct CDR3 sequences on record, 35% of them singletons. The ten most abundant clones make up 2.8% of the sample. Input material: PBMCs. These receptors were obtained from a human donor in good health (CMV status not recorded). Some clones in this sample may be carry-over from other donors' samples.

About this clonotype: A clone one base away is much larger, so this may be a read error. The rearrangement uses TRBV7-6 and TRBJ2-1; TRBD1 matches at 11 bases. The CDR3 spans 17 residues. The V gene's germline CDR1 is SGHVS and CDR2 FNYEAQ. The CDR3 loop reads CASSATTGTGGFGEKFF. The CDR3 bases are TGTGCCAGCAGCGCAACAACCGGGACAGGGGGTTTCGGTGAGAAGTTCTTC.

This clonotype was seen only a few times. The chain has TRBV10-3 and TRBJ1-1, with TRBD1 matching over 7 bases. This CDR3 contains 15 residues. V gave up 11 bases and J gave up 1 base; unmatched junction bases: 13. Germline CDR1 ENHRY, CDR2 SYGVKD. This CDR3 is CAALASGTANTEAFF. The CDR3 DNA sequence: TGTGCCGCGCTCGCCTCCGGGACAGCGAACACTGAAGCTTTCTTT.

This clonotype was found a few times. In DNA form, the CDR3 reads TGTGCCAGCAGTTTACTGGGAGACGGGGGGCGAGAGCAGTTCTTC. Protein product: CASSLLGDGGREQFF. The V and J genes are TRBV27 and TRBJ2-1; TRBD2 is a possible D gene (7 bases). The CDR3 is 15 amino acids. V dropped 2 bases and J dropped 10 bases, with 18 bases sitting between them. Per germline, CDR1 MNHEY and CDR2 SMNVEV (reference sequence).

This clonotype was seen a handful of times. The rearrangement uses TRBV7-8 and TRBJ1-4, with unresolved D. V lost 5 bases and J lost 0, with 10 bases in between. CDR3 length: 15 residues. CDR1 and CDR2 (germline): SGHVS, FQNEAQ. The DNA of the CDR3 is TGTGCCAGCAGCCCTTTGCTCGCAACTAATGAAAAACTGTTTTTT. Translation: CASSPLLATNEKLFF.

This clonotype was observed a handful of times. The CDR3 loop reads CASREGGAQPQHF. The CDR3 DNA is TGTGCCAGCAGGGAGGGGGGGGCTCAGCCCCAGCATTTT. The chain carries TRBV2 and TRBJ1-5, with D tentatively TRBD1 (6 bases). Per germline, CDR1 SNHLY and CDR2 FYNNEI. CDR3 length equals 13 residues. V was pared by 6 bases and J by 6 bases, with 12 bases between.

The chain employs TRBV5-6 and TRBJ2-4; D possibly corresponds to TRBD2 (6 bases). Germline CDR1 SGHDT, CDR2 YYEEEE. The CDR3 is made up of 14 amino acids. V lost 1 base and J 8 bases, leaving 13 bases between the germline ends. CDR3: CASSLTGGKDIQYF. The DNA of the CDR3 is TGTGCCAGCAGCTTGACGGGCGGGAAGGACATTCAGTACTTC.

This chain joins TRBV19 and TRBJ2-7, with 9 bases aligning to TRBD1. This CDR3 is 15 amino acids long. Looked up from germline, CDR1 is LNHDA and CDR2 is SQIVND (reference sequence). Trimming took 5 bases from V and 5 from J; bases not matched to a gene: 10. The CDR3 region is CASSPQGQGVDEQYF. CDR3 in DNA: TGTGCCAGTAGTCCCCAGGGACAGGGTGTCGACGAGCAGTACTTC.

Only a few counts were recorded for this clonotype. This sequence joins TRBV7-6 and TRBJ1-5, with a weak D call TRBD1 (5 bases). This CDR3 is 16 amino acids long. V was pared by 0 bases and J by 5 bases, with 14 bases between. CDR1 and CDR2 from the germline V gene are SGHVS and FNYEAQ. The CDR3 loop reads CASSLAQGSSYQPQHF. The DNA for the CDR3 is TGTGCCAGCAGCTTAGCTCAGGGAAGCTCCTATCAGCCCCAGCATTTT.

This clonotype was found a few times. The chain employs TRBV19 and TRBJ1-4; D gene uncertain. The V gene lost 7 bases and the J gene lost 4 bases, with 16 bases spanning the gap. CDR3 length equals 15 residues. Germline V CDR1 and CDR2: LNHDA, SQIVND (reference sequence). CDR3 in amino acids: CASKRREGSNEKLFF. Here the CDR3 DNA reads TGTGCCAGTAAGCGGCGGGAGGGAAGTAATGAAAAACTGTTTTTT.

This clonotype was seen many times. This sequence joins TRBV7-2 and TRBJ2-2; TRBD2 aligns across 13 bases. The CDR3 is 17 residues long. Unmatched junction bases numbered 6, after V lost 8 bases and J lost 0 bases. In germline, CDR1 is SGHTA, CDR2 FQGNSA. CDR3 nucleotide sequence: TGTGCCAGCGGCCGACTAGCGGGGGGACCGAACACCGGGGAGCTGTTTTTT. Translating gives CASGRLAGGPNTGELFF.

The chain uses TRBV28 and TRBJ1-1, with 8 bases aligning to TRBD1. The junction had 10 bases not matched to a gene; V was cut back by 7 bases and J by 3 bases. From germline, CDR1 is MDHEN and CDR2 SYDVKM. The CDR3 is 15 amino acids. This chain's CDR3 is CASTPLLTGDTEAFF. CDR3 DNA: TGTGCCAGCACCCCGTTGTTGACAGGGGACACTGAAGCTTTCTTT.

The chain combines TRBV10-3 with TRBJ2-7; 10 bases map to TRBD1. CDR1 is ENHRY and CDR2 is SYGVKD in the germline V gene. This CDR3 has 15 amino acids. After removal of 6 bases from V and 2 bases from J, the junction contained 7 bases not matched to a gene. For the CDR3, the DNA is TGTGCCATCAGGACCGGGACAGGGGAAACCTACGAGCAGTACTTC. Its protein product is CAIRTGTGETYEQYF.

The rearrangement uses TRBV7-9 and TRBJ2-7; D gene uncertain. Germline values: CDR1 SEHNR, CDR2 FQNEAQ (reference sequence). V gave up 8 bases and J gave up 3 bases, with 14 bases separating them. The CDR3 runs 13 residues. The CDR3 sequence is CASGHKADYEQYF. DNA of the CDR3: TGTGCCAGCGGCCACAAAGCCGACTACGAGCAGTACTTC.

There are a few counts of this clonotype. V and J are TRBV4-1 and TRBJ1-4; D not resolved. The V end lost 1 base, the J end lost 3 bases, and 6 bases lay between the germline ends. The germline CDR1 and CDR2 sequences are MGHRA and YSYEKL. This CDR3 region has 14 residues. CDR3 residues: CASSQGLANEKLFF. CDR3 nucleotides: TGCGCCAGCAGCCAAGGGCTCGCTAATGAAAAACTGTTTTTT.

The gene calls are TRBV5-1 and TRBJ2-1, with 14 bases lining up with TRBD2. The CDR3 spans 17 residues. J lost 7 bases, V lost 5 bases, and 11 bases had no gene match. CDR1 SGHRS and CDR2 YFSETQ come from the germline V gene. The CDR3 nucleotides are TGCGCCAGCAGGTCCGGGACTAGCGGGAGCCCCGGGAATGAGCAGTTCTTC. Translating gives CASRSGTSGSPGNEQFF. Full variable domain (rest looked up from reference TRBV5-1 and TRBJ2-1): KAGVTQTPRYLIKTRGQQVTLSCSPISGHRSVSWYQQTPGQGLQFLFEYFSETQRNKGNFPGRFSGRQFSNSRSEMNVSTLELGDSALYLCASRSGTSGSPGNEQFFGPGTRLTVL.

This clonotype has only a few counts. This rearrangement joins TRBV4-1 to TRBJ1-5, with no clear D. Germline CDR1 MGHRA, CDR2 YSYEKL. V lost 4 bases, J lost 3 bases, and 10 bases lay in between. The CDR3 is 14 residues long. CDR3 sequence (DNA): TGCGCCAGCAGCCGGGCCGAGTACAATCAGCCCCAGCATTTT. It is translated as CASSRAEYNQPQHF.

The chain employs TRBV19 and TRBJ1-6, with D possibly TRBD1 on 6 matching bases. Germline V lookup: CDR1 LNHDA, CDR2 SQIVND (reference sequence). This CDR3 spans 15 amino acids. V was clipped by 5 bases and J by 9 bases, with 17 bases between them. Here the CDR3 reads CASSVLQGRGSPLHF. The CDR3 bases are TGTGCCAGTAGTGTCCTCCAGGGGCGCGGTTCACCCCTCCACTTT.

The chain links TRBV27 to TRBJ2-4, with D possibly TRBD2 on 6 matching bases. CDR1 and CDR2 from the germline V gene are MNHEY and SMNVEV (reference sequence). The CDR3 covers 13 residues. The V end was cut by 2 bases, the J end by 14 bases, with 16 bases between. The CDR3 DNA sequence: TGTGCCAGCAGTTTACGGGGGTCCGACTCAGAGTACTTC. It yields the protein CASSLRGSDSEYF.

V and J are TRBV30 and TRBJ1-5, with TRBD1 matching 7 bases. CDR3 size: 14 residues. Germline V CDR1 and CDR2: GTSNPN, SVGIG (reference sequence). V lost 1 base to trimming and J lost 5 bases; unmatched junction nucleotides: 5. The CDR3 region has the DNA TGTGCCTGGAGTGCGGGACAGCCACATCAGCCCCAGCATTTT. Translating it yields CAWSAGQPHQPQHF.

This clonotype was observed a handful of times. The chain links TRBV4-2 to TRBJ2-1; 8 nucleotides match TRBD2. CDR3 length: 15 residues. From germline, CDR1 is LGHNA and CDR2 YNFKEQ. Unmatched junction bases numbered 5, after V lost 0 bases and J lost 7 bases. CDR3 sequence (DNA): TGTGCCAGCAGCCAAGATAGCGGGATGCGTAATGAGCAGTTCTTC. Its protein product is CASSQDSGMRNEQFF.

This chain connects TRBV20-1 to TRBJ2-1, with a tentative D call TRBD1 (5 bases). V gave up 0 bases and J gave up 2 bases, with 14 bases separating them. The CDR3 spans 16 residues. CDR1 is DFQATT and CDR2 is SNEGSKA in the germline V gene (reference sequence). The DNA for the CDR3 is TGCAGTGCTAGAGATCTTACACAGGCCCCCTACAATGAGCAGTTCTTC. Translation: CSARDLTQAPYNEQFF.

The chain couples TRBV7-2 to TRBJ1-2; tentative D call: TRBD1 (5 bases). In germline, CDR1 is SGHTA, CDR2 FQGNSA. CDR3 size: 14 residues. The CDR3 bases are TGTGCGAGAGGGGCTGGGGGGTCCTTCTATGGCTACACCTTC. Protein sequence: CARGAGGSFYGYTF.

The rearrangement uses TRBV15 and TRBJ1-2; 7 bases map to TRBD1. This CDR3 contains 16 residues. Germline-derived CDR1 and CDR2 are LNHNV and YYDKDF (reference sequence). The J segment lost 6 bases and the V segment lost 2 bases, leaving 12 bases of the junction unmatched. The CDR3 bases are TGTGCCACCAGCAGAAAACCAAACAGGGGATTGCATGGCTACACCTTC. It encodes CATSRKPNRGLHGYTF.

This clonotype appeared once. Without the conserved terminal phenylalanine or tryptophan, this CDR3 likely stems from a read error. The chain is built from TRBV7-2 and TRBJ2-7; 7 nucleotides match TRBD1. CDR1 is SGHTA and CDR2 is FQGNSA in the germline V gene. The CDR3 runs 14 residues. The trim removed 2 bases at V and 3 bases at J, leaving 4 bases unmatched. CDR3 DNA: TGTGCCAGCAGCTTAACAGGGGAGTACTACGAGCAGTACTTA. This encodes CASSLTGEYYEQYL.